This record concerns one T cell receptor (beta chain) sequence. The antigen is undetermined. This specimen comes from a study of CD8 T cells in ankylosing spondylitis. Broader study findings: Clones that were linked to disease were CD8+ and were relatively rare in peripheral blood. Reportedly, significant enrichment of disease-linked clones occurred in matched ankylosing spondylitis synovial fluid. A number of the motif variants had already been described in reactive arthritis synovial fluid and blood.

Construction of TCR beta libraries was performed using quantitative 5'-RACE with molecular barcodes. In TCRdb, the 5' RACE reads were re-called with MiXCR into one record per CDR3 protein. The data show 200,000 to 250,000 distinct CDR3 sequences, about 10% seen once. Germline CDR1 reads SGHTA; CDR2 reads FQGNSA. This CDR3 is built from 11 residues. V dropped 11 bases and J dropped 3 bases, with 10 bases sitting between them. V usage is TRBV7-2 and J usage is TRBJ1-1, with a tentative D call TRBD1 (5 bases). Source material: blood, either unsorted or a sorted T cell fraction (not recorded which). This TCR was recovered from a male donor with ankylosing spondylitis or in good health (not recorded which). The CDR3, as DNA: TGTGCCGGAGGGGTCGACACTGAAGCTTTCTTT. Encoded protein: CAGGVDTEAFF.